This is a list of T cell receptor beta chains from one sample in a study of T cells after yellow fever vaccination. TCRdb passed the 5' RACE reads through MiXCR, listing each CDR3 protein once. The sample records some 600,000 distinct CDR3 sequences, 9% to 15% being singletons. This specimen consisted of PBMCs, obtained on the day of the yellow fever booster vaccination. These receptors all stem from a man aged 30 to 45 who received the YFV17D yellow fever vaccine. Each CDR3 is given without its conserved first and last residue.

cdr3_aa: ASSLWSSYEQY
v_call: TRBV27
j_call: TRBJ2-7

cdr3_aa: ASSFQNLYGYT
v_call: TRBV12-3/TRBV12-4
j_call: TRBJ1-2

cdr3_aa: ASSRNTVNEQF
v_call: TRBV3-1
j_call: TRBJ2-1

cdr3_aa: SDLETQY
v_call: TRBV20-1
j_call: TRBJ2-5

cdr3_aa: ASSLYGEVGVGEQY
v_call: TRBV5-4
j_call: TRBJ2-7

cdr3_aa: SALDGYGYT
v_call: TRBV20-1
j_call: TRBJ1-2

cdr3_aa: ASSLVAGKIHGYT
v_call: TRBV7-9
j_call: TRBJ1-2

cdr3_aa: ASSETHSEAF
v_call: TRBV10-2
j_call: TRBJ1-1

cdr3_aa: SASPPGLPEKLF
v_call: TRBV20-1
j_call: TRBJ1-4

cdr3_aa: ASTSLAGAGEQY
v_call: TRBV12-3/TRBV12-4
j_call: TRBJ2-7

cdr3_aa: ASSQGGRLTIQETQY
v_call: TRBV3-1
j_call: TRBJ2-5

cdr3_aa: ASSRTRAQGNEQF
v_call: TRBV19
j_call: TRBJ2-1

cdr3_aa: SASPPAAFNEKLF
v_call: TRBV20-1
j_call: TRBJ1-4

cdr3_aa: ASSQGTVLSYEQY
v_call: TRBV18
j_call: TRBJ2-7

cdr3_aa: ASSKAGVSNEQY
v_call: TRBV25-1
j_call: TRBJ2-7

cdr3_aa: ASREAGQTFYEQY
v_call: TRBV28
j_call: TRBJ2-7

cdr3_aa: ASSLLGGETDTQY
v_call: TRBV12-3/TRBV12-4
j_call: TRBJ2-3

cdr3_aa: ASSPADRLLYEQY
v_call: TRBV18
j_call: TRBJ2-7

cdr3_aa: ASSQDRSASGYEQY
v_call: TRBV4-3
j_call: TRBJ2-7

cdr3_aa: ATSDWRQEQF
v_call: TRBV24-1
j_call: TRBJ2-1

cdr3_aa: AISESKPATTEAF
v_call: TRBV10-3
j_call: TRBJ1-1

cdr3_aa: ASSLLGNSPLH
v_call: TRBV28
j_call: TRBJ1-6